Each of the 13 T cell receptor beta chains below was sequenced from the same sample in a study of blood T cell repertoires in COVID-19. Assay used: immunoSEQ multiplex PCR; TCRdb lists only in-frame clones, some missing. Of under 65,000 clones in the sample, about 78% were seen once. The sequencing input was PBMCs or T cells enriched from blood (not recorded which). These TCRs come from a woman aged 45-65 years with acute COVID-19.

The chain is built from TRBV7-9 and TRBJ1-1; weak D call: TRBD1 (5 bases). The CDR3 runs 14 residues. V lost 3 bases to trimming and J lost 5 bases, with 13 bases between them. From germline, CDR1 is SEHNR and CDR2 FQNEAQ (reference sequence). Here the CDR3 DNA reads TGTGCCAGCAGCTTGGGGGGAGTGGGTACTGAAGCTTTCTTT. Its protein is CASSLGGVGTEAFF.

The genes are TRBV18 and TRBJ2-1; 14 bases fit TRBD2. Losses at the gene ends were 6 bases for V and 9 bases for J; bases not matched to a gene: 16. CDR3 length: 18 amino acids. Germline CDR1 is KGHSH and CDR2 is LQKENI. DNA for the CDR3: TGTGCCAGCTCTCGAATTGGGACTAGCGGGGGAACTAGACGTGAGCAGTTCTTC. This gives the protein CASSRIGTSGGTRREQFF.

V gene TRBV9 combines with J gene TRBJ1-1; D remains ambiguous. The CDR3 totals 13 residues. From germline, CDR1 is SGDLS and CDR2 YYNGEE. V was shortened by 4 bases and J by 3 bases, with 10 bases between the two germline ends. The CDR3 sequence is CASSQRRDTEAFF. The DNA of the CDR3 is TGTGCCAGCAGCCAAAGGCGGGACACTGAAGCTTTCTTT.

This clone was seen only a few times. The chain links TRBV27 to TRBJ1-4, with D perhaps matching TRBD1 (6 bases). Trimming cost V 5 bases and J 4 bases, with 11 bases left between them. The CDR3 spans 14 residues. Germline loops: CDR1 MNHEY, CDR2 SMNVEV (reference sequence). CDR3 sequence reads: CASSPRQDNEKLFF. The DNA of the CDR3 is TGTGCCAGCAGTCCTAGACAGGATAATGAAAAACTGTTTTTT.

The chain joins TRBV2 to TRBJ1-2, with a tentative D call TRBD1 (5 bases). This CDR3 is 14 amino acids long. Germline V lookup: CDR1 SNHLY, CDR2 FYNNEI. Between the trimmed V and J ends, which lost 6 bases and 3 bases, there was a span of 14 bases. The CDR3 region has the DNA TGTGCCAGCAGAAGACAGCCAAAGGACTATGGCTACACCTTC. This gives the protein CASRRQPKDYGYTF. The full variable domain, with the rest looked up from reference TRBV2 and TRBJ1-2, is EPEVTQTPSHQVTQMGQEVILRCVPISNHLYFYWYRQILGQKVEFLVSFYNNEISEKSEIFDDQFSVERPDGSNFTLKIRSTKLEDSAMYFCASRRQPKDYGYTFGSGTRLTVV.

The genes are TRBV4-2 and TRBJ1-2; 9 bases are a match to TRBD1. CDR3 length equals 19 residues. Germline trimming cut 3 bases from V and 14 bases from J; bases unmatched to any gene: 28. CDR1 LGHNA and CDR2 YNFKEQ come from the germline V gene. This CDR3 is CASSQTDAGTGSLFYEGTF. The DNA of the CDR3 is TGTGCCAGCAGCCAGACGGACGCCGGGACAGGGTCCCTCTTCTATGAGGGGACCTTC.

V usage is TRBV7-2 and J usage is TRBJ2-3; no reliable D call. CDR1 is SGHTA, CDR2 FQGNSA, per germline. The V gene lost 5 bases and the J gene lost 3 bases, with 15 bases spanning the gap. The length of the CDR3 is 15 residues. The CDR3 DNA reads TGTGCCAGCAGCCCCCTCTCGTCGACTACAGATACGCAGTATTTT. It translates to CASSPLSSTTDTQYF.

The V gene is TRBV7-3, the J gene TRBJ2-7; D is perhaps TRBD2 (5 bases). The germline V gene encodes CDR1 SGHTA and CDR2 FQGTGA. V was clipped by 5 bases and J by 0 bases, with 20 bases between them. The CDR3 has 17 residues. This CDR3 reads CASSPQEVEVSSYEQYF. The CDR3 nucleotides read TGTGCCAGCAGCCCCCAGGAGGTCGAGGTGAGCTCCTACGAGCAGTACTTC.

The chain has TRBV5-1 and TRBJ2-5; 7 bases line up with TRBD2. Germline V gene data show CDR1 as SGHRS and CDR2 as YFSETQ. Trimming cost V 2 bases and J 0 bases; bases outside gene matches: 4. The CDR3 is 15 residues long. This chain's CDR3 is CASSFNGGNQETQYF. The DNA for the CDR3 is TGCGCCAGCAGCTTCAACGGGGGGAACCAAGAGACCCAGTACTTC.

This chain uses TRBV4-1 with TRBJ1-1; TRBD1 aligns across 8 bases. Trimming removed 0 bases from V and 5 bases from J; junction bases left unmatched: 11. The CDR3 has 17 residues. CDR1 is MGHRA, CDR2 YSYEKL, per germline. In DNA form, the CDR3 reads TGCGCCAGCAGCCAAGATCTCAACAGGGGGGGAGGGACTGAAGCTTTCTTT. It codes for CASSQDLNRGGGTEAFF.

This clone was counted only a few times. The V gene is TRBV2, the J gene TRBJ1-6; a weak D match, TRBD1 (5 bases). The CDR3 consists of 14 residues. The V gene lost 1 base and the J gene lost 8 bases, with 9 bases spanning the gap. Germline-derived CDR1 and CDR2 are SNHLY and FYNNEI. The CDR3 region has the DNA TGTGCCAGCAGTGAAGACAGGTTTCATTCACCCCTCCACTTT. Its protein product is CASSEDRFHSPLHF.

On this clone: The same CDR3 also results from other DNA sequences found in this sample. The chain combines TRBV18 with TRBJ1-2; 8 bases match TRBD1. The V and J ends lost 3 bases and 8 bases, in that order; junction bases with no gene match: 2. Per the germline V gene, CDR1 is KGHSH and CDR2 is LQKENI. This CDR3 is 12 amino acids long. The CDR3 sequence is CASSPDRVGYTF. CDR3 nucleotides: TGTGCCAGCTCACCGGACAGGGTCGGCTACACCTTC.

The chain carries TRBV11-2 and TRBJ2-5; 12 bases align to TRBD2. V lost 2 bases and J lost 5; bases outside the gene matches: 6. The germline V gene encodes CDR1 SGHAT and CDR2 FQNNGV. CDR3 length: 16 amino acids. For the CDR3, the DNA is TGTGCCAGCAGCTTACAACTAGCGGGGGGCGGGGAGACCCAGTACTTC. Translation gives CASSLQLAGGGETQYF.